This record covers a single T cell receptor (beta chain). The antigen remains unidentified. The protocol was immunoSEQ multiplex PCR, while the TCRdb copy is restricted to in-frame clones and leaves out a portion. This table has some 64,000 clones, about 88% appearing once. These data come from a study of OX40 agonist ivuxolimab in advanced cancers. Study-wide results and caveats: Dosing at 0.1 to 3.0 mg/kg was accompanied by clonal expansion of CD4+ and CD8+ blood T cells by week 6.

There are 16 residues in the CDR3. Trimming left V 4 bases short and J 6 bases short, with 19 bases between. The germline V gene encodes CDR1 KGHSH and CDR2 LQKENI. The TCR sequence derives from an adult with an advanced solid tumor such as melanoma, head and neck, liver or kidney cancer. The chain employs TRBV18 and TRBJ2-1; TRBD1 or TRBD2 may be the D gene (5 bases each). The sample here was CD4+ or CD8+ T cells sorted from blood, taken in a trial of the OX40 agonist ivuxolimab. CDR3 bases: TGTGCCAGCTCACGACAGCAGGGCGCGGAGGTCAATGAGCAGTTCTTC. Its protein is CASSRQQGAEVNEQFF.